This TCR beta chain comes out of a study of blood T cell repertoires in COVID-19 (dated by TCRdb to 2018 to 2020). In terms of the full investigation: Samples covering the acute and convalescent phases of COVID-19 were provided by collaborators in the United States, Italy and Spain. The repertoires were released in a freely available public database meant as a resource for research on the immune response to SARS-CoV-2. The samples were drawn from the first 160 participants of the ongoing ImmuneRACE study and from 950 to 1,500 subjects provided by 6 global collaborators. The prospective study material was composed of cDNA or gDNA derived from T cells, B-cell-depleted T cells, or PBMCs. The sample metadata nearly always contained a de-identified subject ID, COVID-19 status, age in years and sex. Subjects who had been exposed to COVID-19, were actively infected with it, or had recovered from it provided the deeply sampled blood TCRbeta repertoires that made up the dataset. Where available, HLA class I and class II types were obtained from metadata supplied by the sample provider rather than from assay-based typing. The investigation overall reported the following: Clinical and demographic metadata were provided uncurated, with the amount varying by source and participant.

From a lookup of the germline V gene, CDR1 and CDR2 are SQVTM and ANQGSEA. Its CDR3 holds 15 amino acids, cysteine through phenylalanine. CDR3 DNA only is kept here, 45 bases in frame from base 1. The V end loses 2 bases and the J end loses 1 base, and a stretch of 14 bases separates them. This clone was observed a single time. The specificity of this receptor is unknown. Base quality data are lacking; no much larger clone is found one base away. TCRbeta CDR3 regions were amplified from genomic DNA using the immunoSEQ Assay, a bias-controlled multiplex PCR. Per the original workflow: The number of nucleated cells in each sample was estimated by amplification of reference gene primers within the assay. To quantify the absolute abundance of each unique TCRbeta CDR3 rearrangement, sequence reads were collapsed and filtered. Productive Simpson clonality was computed per sample as the square root of Simpson's diversity index over productive rearrangements. TCRdb obtained this table from immuneACCESS and retained in-frame rearrangements with V and J assigned. These tables miss some clones; where compared with another copy, unresolved V genes account for less than half of the shortfall, and the remainder is unexplained. The V and J calls and clone size come from that table; D and trimming were worked out from the DNA. This sample is represented by fewer than 500,000 clones; around 89% of them were singletons. Clones ranked in the top ten supply around 4.4% of the sample.

The collaborating institutions used their own protocols to collect whole blood in K2EDTA tubes. For TCRbeta analysis, collaborators shipped samples in one of three forms: frozen whole blood, isolated PBMCs, or DNA extracted from either of those sample types. This receptor was obtained from a woman aged 25 to 39 with acute or convalescent COVID-19. The V gene is TRBV29-1 and the J gene is TRBJ1-1, with the D segment identity uncertain. Sequencing was performed on peripheral blood. The CDR3 protein is CSVEYTSSGNTEAFF. The bases read TGCAGCGTTGAATATACATCATCGGGGAACACTGAAGCTTTCTTT.